Following are 27 T cell receptor beta chains from one sample sequenced in a study of low-dose radiotherapy and immunotherapy resistance in tumors. Primers targeting TRAV and TRBV primed first-strand cDNA, covering alpha and beta chains. Over approximately 19 PCR cycles, TCRs were amplified from a constant-region primer and V-primer adapter. MiXCR was run by TCRdb on the reads, yielding one entry per CDR3 protein. The table has fewer than 95,000 distinct CDR3 sequences, under 9.5% seen once. Indicated time point: before trial treatment. The sample in question was PBMCs, obtained before treatment. Receptor source: a male donor with prostate cancer.

This clonotype was counted ten times or more. The CDR3 reads CASSLASSYNEQFF. The CDR3 DNA sequence: TGTGCCAGCAGTTTAGCAAGCTCCTACAATGAGCAGTTCTTC. The V call is TRBV27, the J call TRBJ2-1, with D hard to call. V shed 2 bases and J shed 0 bases, with 5 bases lying between them. The CDR3 is 14 residues long. Germline assignment: CDR1 MNHEY and CDR2 SMNVEV (reference sequence).

This clonotype was detected many times. V usage is TRBV9 and J usage is TRBJ2-1; perhaps TRBD1 as D (6 bases). This CDR3 is built from 16 residues. Germline V gene lookup returns CDR1 SGDLS and CDR2 YYNGEE. The germline V and J ends were trimmed by 3 bases and 8 bases, with 21 bases remaining between them. The CDR3 sequence: CASSAGARAQGDEQFF. DNA for the CDR3: TGTGCCAGCAGCGCCGGGGCCAGGGCACAGGGCGATGAGCAGTTCTTC.

This clonotype has ten or more counts. The chain has TRBV7-2 and TRBJ2-1; 12 bases are shared with TRBD2. The V segment lost 3 bases and the J segment 6 bases; nucleotides outside the gene matches: 6. The CDR3 spans 16 residues. Germline V CDR1 and CDR2: SGHTA, FQGNSA. The CDR3 sequence: CASSLSSGRAPNEQFF. CDR3 DNA sequence: TGTGCCAGCAGCTTGTCTAGCGGGAGGGCCCCCAATGAGCAGTTCTTC.

The chain couples TRBV28 to TRBJ2-1, with 8 bases that match TRBD2. The CDR3 is 15 residues long. J was trimmed by 8 bases and V by 5 bases; bases with no gene match: 11. Germline CDR1 is MDHEN and CDR2 is SYDVKM. The CDR3 DNA is TGTGCCAGCAGTGGGGGCGGGGGGCTTGGTGATGAGCAGTTCTTC. It is translated as CASSGGGGLGDEQFF.

The chain couples TRBV28 to TRBJ1-2; D is possibly TRBD1 (5 bases). Trimming cost V 7 bases and J 10 bases, with 16 bases left between them. Looked up from germline, CDR1 is MDHEN and CDR2 is SYDVKM. The CDR3 is 12 residues long. CDR3 coding DNA: TGTGCCAGCATTGGGGCAGGCCCTGTCTACACCTTC. Amino acids: CASIGAGPVYTF.

This clonotype was seen many times. The rearrangement links TRBV15 to TRBJ2-5, with 10 nucleotides matching TRBD2. The ends lost 5 bases at V and 2 bases at J; junction bases unmatched: 8. The CDR3 has 16 amino acids. The germline V gene encodes CDR1 LNHNV and CDR2 YYDKDF (reference sequence). CDR3 DNA: TGTGCCACCAGCGCTAGCGGGAGAGTTCTACAAGAGACCCAGTACTTC. This encodes CATSASGRVLQETQYF.

This clonotype was seen many times. At one end, the junction sequence differs from germline, possibly due to a read error. V is TRBV29-1 and J is TRBJ2-5, with D perhaps TRBD2 (5 bases). The CDR3 extends over 14 amino acids. Germline values: CDR1 SQVTM, CDR2 ANQGSEA. CDR3 loop: CSVEAVLRGETQYF. As DNA, the CDR3 is TGCAGCGTAGAAGCGGTTCTAAGAGGGGAGACCCAGTACTTC.

The table lists this clonotype with many counts. This sequence joins TRBV11-1 and TRBJ1-1, with D unclear. Germline CDR1 and CDR2: SGHAT and FQDESV (reference sequence). The CDR3 covers 14 residues. With 5 bases removed from V and 1 base from J, the gap between germline ends came to 11 bases. The CDR3 bases are TGTGCCAGCAGCCCAGTGTTGGGGAACACTGAAGCTTTCTTT. It is translated as CASSPVLGNTEAFF.

This clonotype was recorded many times. This chain connects TRBV18 to TRBJ2-5, with TRBD2 identical over 12 bases. CDR3 length equals 16 residues. V shed 4 bases and J 2 bases; nucleotides not matched to a gene: 5. CDR1 and CDR2 (germline): KGHSH, LQKENI. The CDR3 loop is CASSQTSGSGQETQYF. The DNA of the CDR3 is TGTGCCAGCTCACAGACTAGCGGGAGTGGGCAAGAGACCCAGTACTTC.

This clonotype has ten or more counts. The V and J genes are TRBV28 and TRBJ1-2; D remains unclear. This CDR3 spans 13 amino acids. V lost 5 bases and J 4 bases, leaving 11 bases between the germline ends. CDR1 is MDHEN and CDR2 is SYDVKM in the germline V gene. CDR3 amino acids: CASSLSPTYGYTF. The CDR3, as DNA: TGTGCCAGCAGTCTTTCCCCCACCTATGGCTACACCTTC.

This clonotype was found a few times. The chain links TRBV28 to TRBJ1-5; the D gene is possibly TRBD1 (5 bases). Germline V gene lookup returns CDR1 MDHEN and CDR2 SYDVKM. Trimming left V 7 bases short and J 6 bases short, with 13 bases between. CDR3 size: 13 residues. CDR3 residues: CASTLGGLQPQHF. As DNA, the CDR3 is TGTGCCAGCACTCTGGGGGGTCTTCAGCCCCAGCATTTT.

This clonotype was recorded many times. The genes are TRBV14 and TRBJ2-1; 10 bases are shared with TRBD1. The ends lost 0 bases at V and 6 bases at J; junction bases unmatched: 5. The CDR3 sequence is 16 residues long. Germline values: CDR1 SGHDN, CDR2 FVKESK. As DNA, the CDR3 is TGTGCCAGCAGCCAAGAACAGCGGACAGGGGGCAATGAGCAGTTCTTC. Protein: CASSQEQRTGGNEQFF.

This clonotype was seen at least ten times. This sequence joins TRBV29-1 and TRBJ2-3, with 7 bases matching TRBD1. This CDR3 is 14 amino acids long. Germline loops: CDR1 SQVTM, CDR2 ANQGSEA. V was pared by 6 bases and J by 0 bases, with 6 bases of the junction left unmatched. CDR3 coding DNA: TGCAGCGTCTCCCAGGGACAGAGCACAGATACGCAGTATTTT. This translates into CSVSQGQSTDTQYF.

This clonotype was detected ten times or more. The CDR3: CASSLRGQGSHEQFF. The CDR3 DNA sequence: TGTGCCAGCAGTTTACGGGGACAGGGTTCCCATGAGCAGTTCTTC. This rearrangement joins TRBV12-3 or TRBV12-4 to TRBJ2-1; 9 bases line up with TRBD1. The CDR3 runs 15 residues. V lost 2 bases, J lost 8 bases, and 7 bases stayed unmatched.

This clonotype was detected many times. The rearrangement uses TRBV6-5 and TRBJ1-5; weak D call: TRBD1 (5 bases). CDR3 length equals 14 residues. Trimming shortened V by 2 bases and J by 7 bases, and 12 bases separated the two germline ends. Germline V gene data show CDR1 as MNHEY and CDR2 as SVGAGI. The CDR3 spells CASSYVGVAQPQHF. The CDR3 bases are TGTGCCAGCAGTTACGTGGGGGTGGCGCAGCCCCAGCATTTT.

At least ten counts were recorded for this clonotype. The V and J genes are TRBV6-5 and TRBJ1-5; 11 nucleotides agree with TRBD1. V dropped 9 bases and J dropped 4; count of bases not matched to a gene: 5. Germline V gene sequence: CDR1 MNHEY, CDR2 SVGAGI. CDR3 size: 14 residues. The CDR3 DNA reads TGTGCCAGTCGGACAGGGGGCTGGAATCAGCCCCAGCATTTT. It specifies CASRTGGWNQPQHF.

This clonotype was found many times. The gene calls are TRBV18 and TRBJ2-1; 10 bases agree with TRBD2. The CDR3 totals 17 residues. V shed 2 bases and J 5 bases; nucleotides not matched to a gene: 9. Germline CDR1 is KGHSH and CDR2 is LQKENI. The DNA of the CDR3 is TGTGCCAGCTCACCAGGGGCTAGCGGGAGTAGGCACAATGAGCAGTTCTTC. Protein product: CASSPGASGSRHNEQFF.

This chain connects TRBV4-1 to TRBJ2-1; TRBD1 might be the D (6 bases). The CDR3 extends over 12 amino acids. The V gene's germline CDR1 is MGHRA and CDR2 YSYEKL. V was shortened by 4 bases and J by 10 bases, with 11 bases between the two germline ends. The chain's CDR3 is CASSLTGTEQFF. In nucleotides, the CDR3 is TGCGCCAGCAGCCTGACCGGGACAGAGCAGTTCTTC.

This clonotype appeared many times. The chain combines TRBV14 with TRBJ2-1; D unresolved. The CDR3 is made up of 14 amino acids. CDR1 is SGHDN and CDR2 is FVKESK in the germline V gene. V lost 1 base and J lost 5, with 9 bases in between. As DNA, the CDR3 is TGTGCCAGCAGCCAAGTTACAACCGACAATGAGCAGTTCTTC. Its protein is CASSQVTTDNEQFF.

The genes are TRBV21-1 and TRBJ2-7; the DNA was not used to check the table's D call, TRBD2. TRBV21-1 is described as a pseudogene. The CDR3 has 15 amino acids. The CDR3 DNA sequence: TGTGCCAGCAGCCGACCTAGCGGGGCCTCCTACGAGCAGTACTTC. It specifies CASSRPSGASYEQYF.

This clonotype occurred many times. The V and J genes are TRBV14 and TRBJ1-1; no reliable D call. The germline CDR1 and CDR2 sequences are SGHDN and FVKESK. The CDR3 loop spans 13 amino acids. V was cut by 4 bases and J by 1 base, with 7 bases left in between. The CDR3 bases are TGTGCCAGCAGCCCTCGGAAGAACACTGAAGCTTTCTTT. It yields the protein CASSPRKNTEAFF.

This clonotype was recorded at least ten times. The chain carries TRBV11-2 and TRBJ2-5, with TRBD2 identical over 15 bases. This CDR3 has 16 residues. Germline CDR1 is SGHAT and CDR2 is FQNNGV. After removal of 5 bases from V and 1 base from J, the junction contained 2 bases not matched to a gene. CDR3 sequence (DNA): TGTGCCAGCAGCCAGGGACTAGCGGGGGGCCAAGAGACCCAGTACTTC. Residues: CASSQGLAGGQETQYF.

This clonotype was picked up many times. This sequence joins TRBV5-1 and TRBJ2-1; D not certain. CDR3 length equals 14 residues. CDR1 is SGHRS, CDR2 YFSETQ, per germline. Trimming took off 3 bases at V and 6 bases at J, with 13 bases between the two ends. CDR3 protein: CASSSDITLNEQFF. Written as DNA, the CDR3 is TGCGCCAGCAGCTCAGATATCACCCTCAATGAGCAGTTCTTC.

This clonotype occurred many times. The chain recombines TRBV20-1 with TRBJ1-5, with 10 bases identical to TRBD1. The CDR3 runs to 14 residues. The trim removed 6 bases at V and 7 bases at J, leaving 9 bases unmatched. Per the germline V gene, CDR1 is DFQATT and CDR2 is SNEGSKA (reference sequence). This CDR3 is CSAMTGGPGQPQHF. As DNA, the CDR3 is TGCAGTGCAATGACAGGGGGCCCAGGGCAGCCCCAGCATTTT.

This clonotype has ten or more counts. For the CDR3, the DNA is TGTGCCAGCAGCTTAGGTCTAGCGGACTACAATGAGCAGTTCTTC. It encodes CASSLGLADYNEQFF. J is TRBJ2-1 and V is TRBV5-4, with 7 bases lining up with TRBD2. Germline loops: CDR1 SGHNT, CDR2 YYREEE (reference sequence). This CDR3 has 15 residues. Losses at the gene ends were 2 bases for V and 3 bases for J; bases not matched to a gene: 5.

This clonotype was seen many times. This chain links TRBV20-1 with TRBJ2-3; 12 nucleotides line up with TRBD2. The junction had 6 bases not matched to a gene; V was cut back by 4 bases and J by 4 bases. The germline CDR1 and CDR2 sequences are DFQATT and SNEGSKA (reference sequence). The CDR3 length is 15 residues. CDR3 sequence reads: CSAIRLAGVADTQYF. CDR3 DNA: TGCAGTGCTATAAGACTAGCGGGAGTAGCAGATACGCAGTATTTT.

The CDR3 protein is CASSLPEEGLREKLFF. The CDR3 DNA follows: TGTGCCAGTAGCCTCCCCGAAGAGGGACTTAGGGAAAAACTGTTTTTT. The chain links TRBV19 to TRBJ1-4; D possibly corresponds to TRBD1 (5 bases). The CDR3 contains 16 residues. Trimming cost V 6 bases and J 8 bases, with 22 bases left between them. Looked up from germline, CDR1 is LNHDA and CDR2 is SQIVND (reference sequence).